The following is a TCR beta chain sequence with its context. What it recognizes is unknown. Profiled with immunoSEQ multiplex PCR; TCRdb holds only in-frame clones, not every one. The sample carries 30,000 or so clones, roughly 90% recorded once. This sample is drawn from a study of neoadjuvant nivolumab and ipilimumab in lung cancer. Findings and caveats of the study: Pretherapy blood TCR richness correlated positively with resected tumor richness. Only two of four nivolumab-treated tumors gained richness and clonality by surgery. Only a single major-pathologic-response sample was available for clonality analysis.

The CDR3 is 17 residues long. From germline, CDR1 is SEHNR and CDR2 FQNEAQ (reference sequence). V was shortened by 3 bases and J by 4 bases, with 21 bases between the two germline ends. The source was peripheral blood, collected after neoadjuvant nivolumab, alone or with ipilimumab, at or shortly before surgery. This clonotype was sampled from an adult with non-small cell lung cancer. The chain joins TRBV7-9 to TRBJ2-5, with a possible D match to TRBD1 (6 bases). CDR3 DNA: TGTGCCAGCAGCTTGTACTCCACCCTCAGGGGAAGAGAGACCCAGTACTTC. Amino acids: CASSLYSTLRGRETQYF.